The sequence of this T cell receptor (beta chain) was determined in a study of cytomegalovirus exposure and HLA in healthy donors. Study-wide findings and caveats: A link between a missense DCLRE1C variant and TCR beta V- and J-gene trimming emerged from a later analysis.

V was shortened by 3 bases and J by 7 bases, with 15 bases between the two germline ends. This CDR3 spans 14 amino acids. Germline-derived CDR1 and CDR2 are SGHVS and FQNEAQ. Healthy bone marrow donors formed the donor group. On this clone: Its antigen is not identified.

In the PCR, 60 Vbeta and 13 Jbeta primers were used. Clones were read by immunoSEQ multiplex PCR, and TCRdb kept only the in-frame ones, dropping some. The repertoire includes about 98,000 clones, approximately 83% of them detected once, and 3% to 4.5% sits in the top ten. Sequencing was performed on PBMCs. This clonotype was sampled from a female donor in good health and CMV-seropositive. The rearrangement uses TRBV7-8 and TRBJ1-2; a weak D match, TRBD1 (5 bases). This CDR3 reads CASSLGGIGRGYTF. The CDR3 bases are TGTGCCAGCAGCTTGGGGGGGATTGGTCGTGGCTACACCTTC.